The 23 T cell receptor beta chains listed next were all sequenced from one sample in a study of T cell repertoires in cytomegalovirus infection. Each CDR3 protein is one row after TCRdb ran MiXCR on the reads. The repertoire consists of 200,000 or so distinct CDR3 sequences, with around 40% occurring once and the leading ten covering approximately 60%. Their recognized antigens are unknown. Sequences were derived from CD8+ T cells from cultured PBMCs, sampled from culture after CMV antigen stimulation. These receptors were taken from a human donor in good health (CMV status not recorded). Some clones in this sample may be carry-over from other donors' samples.

The V and J genes are TRBV7-3 and TRBJ2-1; D unclear. V dropped 3 bases and J dropped 3 bases, with 12 bases sitting between them. The CDR3 runs to 15 residues. Germline V gene sequence: CDR1 SGHTA, CDR2 FQGTGA. CDR3: CASSLAKEDYNEQFF. The CDR3 region has the DNA TGTGCCAGCAGCTTGGCTAAGGAAGACTACAATGAGCAGTTCTTC.

This clonotype has just a few counts. This chain links TRBV28 with TRBJ1-1; the match to TRBD1 covers 7 bases. Germline assignment: CDR1 MDHEN and CDR2 SYDVKM. The CDR3 has 13 amino acids. J was trimmed by 1 base and V by 8 bases; bases with no gene match: 4. In DNA form, the CDR3 reads TGTGCCAGCCTCCGGACAGGGAACACTGAAGCTTTCTTT. Translating gives CASLRTGNTEAFF.

This clonotype was seen only a few times. The V gene is TRBV7-9, the J gene TRBJ1-3, with D perhaps TRBD1 (5 bases). There are 13 residues in the CDR3. Deletions cut 5 bases from V and 5 bases from J, with 10 bases between. From germline, CDR1 is SEHNR and CDR2 FQNEAQ (reference sequence). The CDR3 DNA follows: TGTGCCAGCAGCCACCGGGGGAGAAACACCATATATTTT. Protein: CASSHRGRNTIYF.

This clonotype was counted a single time. The rearrangement joins TRBV10-1 to TRBJ1-2; 7 positions agree with TRBD1. In germline, CDR1 is WNHNN, CDR2 SYGVQD (reference sequence). With V trimmed by 2 bases and J by 2 bases, 5 bases remained unmatched. This CDR3 is 15 amino acids long. The CDR3 loop is CASSEDRARNYGYTF. The CDR3, as DNA: TGCGCCAGCAGTGAGGACAGGGCAAGGAACTATGGCTACACCTTC.

DNA of the CDR3: TGTGCCAGCGGTCCAGGGACCTACGAGCAGTACTTC. Protein: CASGPGTYEQYF. This sequence joins TRBV27 and TRBJ2-7, with TRBD1 as a possible D gene (5 bases). Germline V gives CDR1 MNHEY, CDR2 SMNVEV (reference sequence). The V and J ends lost 8 bases and 2 bases respectively, with 10 bases between them. This CDR3 region has 12 residues.

The chain recombines TRBV5-6 with TRBJ2-1; D remains ambiguous. Germline loops: CDR1 SGHDT, CDR2 YYEEEE. The CDR3 has 17 amino acids. Trimming shortened V by 3 bases and J by 7 bases, and 23 bases separated the two germline ends. CDR3 in amino acids: CASSSATWVEFRNEQFF. The CDR3 nucleotides read TGTGCCAGCAGCTCCGCGACTTGGGTTGAATTTAGGAATGAGCAGTTCTTC.

A few counts support this clonotype. The chain is built from TRBV12-3 or TRBV12-4 and TRBJ1-5, with 8 bases aligning to TRBD1. The CDR3 extends over 14 amino acids. The V gene end was trimmed by 7 bases and the J gene end by 5 bases; junction bases not matched to a gene: 7. The CDR3 DNA is TGTGCCAGCACCCACAGGGGGAGGCATCAGCCCCAGCATTTT. This sequence encodes CASTHRGRHQPQHF.

This chain uses TRBV7-8 with TRBJ2-1; tentative D call: TRBD2 (5 bases). This CDR3 has 18 residues. Between the trimmed V and J ends, which lost 2 bases and 1 base, there was a span of 18 bases. Germline lookup yields CDR1 SGHVS and CDR2 FQNEAQ. For the CDR3, the DNA is TGTGCCAGCAGCTTATCCCGGCCGGGAAAGTGGTCCTACAATGAGCAGTTCTTC. Amino acid sequence: CASSLSRPGKWSYNEQFF.

This clonotype appeared many times. The chain employs TRBV7-2 and TRBJ1-5; no clear D gene. The CDR3 consists of 13 residues. Trimming pared 1 base from V and 9 bases from J, leaving 10 bases between. Germline V lookup: CDR1 SGHTA, CDR2 FQGNSA. Here the CDR3 DNA reads TGTGCCAGCAGCTTAGAAGCCCAACGGCCCCAGCATTTT. Residues: CASSLEAQRPQHF.

The genes are TRBV10-2 and TRBJ2-5, with 11 bases lining up with TRBD2. V was pared by 3 bases and J by 2 bases, with 5 bases of the junction left unmatched. This CDR3 has 16 amino acids. From germline, CDR1 is WSHSY and CDR2 SAAADI. The DNA of the CDR3 is TGCGCCAGCAGTGAATTTAGCGGGGGGGGTCAAGAGACCCAGTACTTC. Its protein is CASSEFSGGGQETQYF.

The table lists this clonotype with many counts. The gene calls are TRBV7-8 and TRBJ1-2, with TRBD1 identical over 8 bases. The length of the CDR3 is 14 residues. Losses at the gene ends were 5 bases for V and 4 bases for J; bases not matched to a gene: 6. The germline V gene encodes CDR1 SGHVS and CDR2 FQNEAQ. The CDR3 sequence: CASSPQGTGYGYTF. The CDR3 coding sequence is TGTGCCAGCAGCCCTCAAGGGACAGGCTATGGCTACACCTTC.

The gene calls are TRBV6-6 and TRBJ1-1; weak D call: TRBD1 (5 bases). Germline V lookup: CDR1 MNHNY, CDR2 SVGAGI (reference sequence). The V gene lost 1 base and the J gene lost 2 bases, with 20 bases spanning the gap. This CDR3 region has 18 residues. This chain's CDR3 is CASSYLRTHDYPNTEAFF. The CDR3, as DNA: TGTGCCAGCAGTTACTTGCGGACACACGACTACCCTAACACTGAAGCTTTCTTT.

The chain carries TRBV19 and TRBJ2-5, with a weak D call TRBD1 (7 bases). Germline assignment: CDR1 LNHDA and CDR2 SQIVND (reference sequence). V was trimmed by 0 bases and J by 5 bases, leaving 16 bases between them. CDR3 length equals 16 residues. In DNA form, the CDR3 reads TGTGCCAGTAGTATAGATCTTACAGGGGCGGGGGAGACCCAGTACTTC. This codes for CASSIDLTGAGETQYF.

There are many counts of this clonotype. This sequence joins TRBV7-8 and TRBJ1-5, with TRBD1 as a possible D gene (5 bases). V shed 1 base and J shed 0 bases, with 10 bases lying between them. CDR1 SGHVS and CDR2 FQNEAQ come from the germline V gene. The CDR3 extends over 16 amino acids. The CDR3 region is CASSLDDSHSNQPQHF. The CDR3 coding sequence is TGTGCCAGCAGCTTAGACGACAGTCATAGCAATCAGCCCCAGCATTTT.

J is TRBJ1-5 and V is TRBV19; D unresolved. CDR1 is LNHDA, CDR2 SQIVND, per germline (reference sequence). The V end lost 1 base, the J end lost 3 bases, and 10 bases lay between the germline ends. The CDR3 runs 15 residues. The CDR3 DNA is TGTGCCAGTAGTATAGTTTTACGGAACAATCAGCCCCAGCATTTT. Its protein is CASSIVLRNNQPQHF.

V usage is TRBV20-1 and J usage is TRBJ1-1, with D uncertain. This CDR3 is 16 amino acids long. V lost 0 bases to trimming and J lost 7 bases, with 21 bases between them. Germline V gene lookup returns CDR1 DFQATT and CDR2 SNEGSKA (reference sequence). The chain's CDR3 is CSARDPERITGYEAFF. The CDR3 coding sequence is TGCAGTGCTAGAGATCCTGAGAGAATAACCGGGTATGAAGCTTTCTTT.

The gene calls are TRBV28 and TRBJ2-7; D is possibly TRBD2 (5 bases). The V gene lost 4 bases and the J gene lost 0 bases, with 25 bases spanning the gap. Per germline, CDR1 MDHEN and CDR2 SYDVKM. This CDR3 contains 19 residues. CDR3 sequence: CASSSGVDSAEYRSYEQYF. The CDR3 coding sequence is TGTGCCAGCAGTTCCGGGGTTGATTCAGCCGAATACCGCTCCTACGAGCAGTACTTC.

This clonotype came up many times. The chain links TRBV12-3 or TRBV12-4 to TRBJ2-3, with a tentative D call TRBD2 (6 bases). The CDR3 has 14 amino acids. Between the trimmed V and J ends, which lost 0 bases and 4 bases, there was a span of 8 bases. DNA for the CDR3: TGTGCCAGCAGTTTAGCGGGGGGTGCAGATACGCAGTATTTT. Translated: CASSLAGGADTQYF.

The rearrangement joins TRBV2 to TRBJ2-2; 9 bases agree with TRBD1. V lost 6 bases, J lost 0 bases, and 8 bases stayed unmatched. The CDR3 runs 17 residues. Germline lookup yields CDR1 SNHLY and CDR2 FYNNEI. The CDR3 DNA reads TGTGCCAGCAGACCGGACAGGGGACCCACGAACACCGGGGAGCTGTTTTTT. Its protein is CASRPDRGPTNTGELFF. Combining the CDR3 with reference TRBV2 and TRBJ2-2 gives the whole variable domain EPEVTQTPSHQVTQMGQEVILRCVPISNHLYFYWYRQILGQKVEFLVSFYNNEISEKSEIFDDQFSVERPDGSNFTLKIRSTKLEDSAMYFCASRPDRGPTNTGELFFGEGSRLTVL.

Details on this clonotype: Germline is not matched at one junction end, which may reflect a read error. The CDR3 sequence: CASSPLRVRGLIF. CDR3 nucleotide sequence: TGTGCCAGCAGCCCGCTACGGGTCAGAGGTTTGATCTTC. The chain couples TRBV6-2 or TRBV6-3 to TRBJ2-1, with unresolved D. This CDR3 region has 13 residues. Germline-derived CDR1 and CDR2 are MNHEY and SVGEGT.

The chain recombines TRBV11-2 with TRBJ2-7; D unresolved. V dropped 0 bases and J dropped 2 bases, with 5 bases sitting between them. The CDR3 runs 13 residues. Germline loops: CDR1 SGHAT, CDR2 FQNNGV. The CDR3 sequence is CASSLELTYEQYF. The CDR3 DNA follows: TGTGCCAGCAGCTTAGAGCTCACCTACGAGCAGTACTTC.

The J gene is TRBJ2-3, the V gene TRBV28, with TRBD1 matching over 9 bases. The germline V gene has CDR1 MDHEN and CDR2 SYDVKM. Trimming cost V 4 bases and J 6 bases; bases outside gene matches: 11. CDR3 length: 16 amino acids. CDR3 region: CASSSSRDRVGDTQYF. In nucleotides, the CDR3 is TGTGCCAGCAGTTCGTCCCGGGACAGGGTCGGGGATACGCAGTATTTT.

This clonotype showed up just a few times. This chain connects TRBV7-6 to TRBJ1-2; TRBD1 agrees at 9 bases. The CDR3 totals 17 residues. V trimming: 4 bases; J trimming: 4 bases; junction bases outside the gene matches: 13. Germline V CDR1 and CDR2: SGHVS, FNYEAQ. CDR3 nucleotides: TGTGCCAGCAGCTCAGCGTTTACAGGGGGCTTCGGCTATGGCTACACCTTC. It translates to CASSSAFTGGFGYGYTF.